The clone carrying this TCR beta chain has at least ten counts. The sample is drawn from a study of T cells in Graves' hyperthyroidism and ophthalmopathy. Germline V gene lookup returns CDR1 SGHNT and CDR2 YENEEA. V lost 1 base and J 4 bases, leaving 10 bases between the germline ends. CDR3 size: 14 residues. The source material, RNA transcripts, was used to amplify TCR beta CDR3 regions. The HTBI primer set served for first-round RT-PCR of the TCR CDR3. TCRdb called the multiplex PCR reads again in MiXCR, with one record for every CDR3 protein. Among roughly 380,000 distinct CDR3 sequences listed, 14% were seen once.

This clonotype was sampled from a woman in her sixties or seventies with Graves' hyperthyroidism. The genes are TRBV11-3 and TRBJ1-1; D gene uncertain. Input material: blood. As DNA, the CDR3 is TGTGCCAGCAGCTTAGGAGGGATGGGCACTGAAGCTTTCTTT. Residues: CASSLGGMGTEAFF.